These 20 T cell receptor beta chains originate from one sample sequenced in a study of siplizumab effects on memory and regulatory T cells. The protocol was immunoSEQ multiplex PCR, while the TCRdb copy is restricted to in-frame clones and leaves out a portion. The sample contains 99,000 or so clones, roughly 94% of which appear only once. Sequenced material: non-Treg CD4+ T cells sorted from blood. The receptors were sampled from a human donor in good health.

The chain links TRBV6-5 to TRBJ1-2; no definite D call. V shed 2 bases and J shed 4 bases, with 11 bases lying between them. CDR3 length: 14 amino acids. Germline V gene data show CDR1 as MNHEY and CDR2 as SVGAGI. CDR3 nucleotides: TGTGCCAGCAGTTACCGCCGGGTGAGCTATGGCTACACCTTC. Translation gives CASSYRRVSYGYTF.

V gene TRBV7-9 combines with J gene TRBJ2-1; 13 nucleotides align to TRBD2. CDR1 is SEHNR, CDR2 FQNEAQ, per germline (reference sequence). With V trimmed by 4 bases and J by 7 bases, 7 bases remained unmatched. This CDR3 contains 16 residues. CDR3 loop: CASSSSRTSGRNEQFF. DNA for the CDR3: TGTGCCAGCAGCTCCTCGAGGACTAGCGGGAGAAATGAGCAGTTCTTC.

The V gene is TRBV6-4, the J gene TRBJ2-6; tentative D call: TRBD1 (5 bases). V lost 5 bases to trimming and J lost 0 bases, with 8 bases between them. This CDR3 has 15 residues. The germline V gene encodes CDR1 MRHNA and CDR2 SNTAGT. This chain's CDR3 is CASSMDNSGANVLTF. The CDR3 nucleotides read TGTGCCAGCAGTATGGACAACTCTGGGGCCAACGTCCTGACTTTC.

V is TRBV18 and J is TRBJ2-5; the D gene is possibly TRBD1 (6 bases). With 1 base removed from V and 3 bases from J, the gap between germline ends came to 12 bases. CDR1 is KGHSH and CDR2 is LQKENI in the germline V gene. The CDR3 runs to 15 residues. CDR3 DNA: TGTGCCAGCTCACCACGGTACCCAGGGGAAGAGACCCAGTACTTC. It yields the protein CASSPRYPGEETQYF.

This clone was recorded once. The chain recombines TRBV28 with TRBJ2-7; 7 nucleotides match TRBD2. The junction had 4 bases not matched to a gene; V was cut back by 2 bases and J by 0 bases. CDR1 is MDHEN, CDR2 SYDVKM, per germline. The CDR3 length is 15 residues. CDR3 in amino acids: CASSLVASGSYEQYF. The CDR3 nucleotides read TGTGCCAGCAGTTTAGTGGCTAGCGGCTCCTACGAGCAGTACTTC.

The V gene is TRBV30, the J gene TRBJ2-7; 7 nucleotides match TRBD1. V lost 5 bases, J lost 1 base, and 11 bases stayed unmatched. Germline assignment: CDR1 GTSNPN and CDR2 SVGIG (reference sequence). The CDR3 spans 15 residues. The CDR3 DNA follows: TGTGCCTGGGTACCGCCGGGACAGCCTTCCTACGAGCAGTACTTC. Its protein is CAWVPPGQPSYEQYF.

DNA of the CDR3: TGTGCCAGTAGTATCACTTCGATTGGCGGGGGTACGCAGTATTTT. It specifies CASSITSIGGGTQYF. The gene calls are TRBV19 and TRBJ2-3, with 7 bases matching TRBD2. Germline V gene lookup returns CDR1 LNHDA and CDR2 SQIVND (reference sequence). The CDR3 consists of 15 residues. V trimming: 3 bases; J trimming: 8 bases; junction bases outside the gene matches: 11.

The chain recombines TRBV15 with TRBJ2-1; D is unresolved. Between the trimmed V and J ends, which lost 1 base and 8 bases, there was a span of 15 bases. The length of the CDR3 is 15 residues. In germline, CDR1 is LNHNV, CDR2 YYDKDF (reference sequence). CDR3 region: CATSRVSGKTHEQFF. The CDR3 bases are TGTGCCACCAGCAGAGTCAGTGGTAAGACCCATGAGCAGTTCTTC.

The rearrangement uses TRBV28 and TRBJ2-1; D gene uncertain. Germline CDR1 is MDHEN and CDR2 is SYDVKM. This CDR3 is 11 amino acids long. Trimming left V 8 bases short and J 13 bases short, with 15 bases between. The CDR3 is CASVSRTFQFF. CDR3 nucleotide sequence: TGTGCCAGCGTCTCTAGGACCTTTCAGTTCTTC.

J is TRBJ2-7 and V is TRBV19, with 8 bases fitting TRBD2. The CDR3 runs 13 residues. The junction had 8 bases not matched to a gene; V was cut back by 11 bases and J by 2 bases. The germline gives CDR1 LNHDA, CDR2 SQIVND (reference sequence). Here the CDR3 DNA reads TGTGCCGTAGGCCAGGGACTAGCCTACGAGCAGTACTTC. Its translation: CAVGQGLAYEQYF.

The V gene is TRBV28, the J gene TRBJ1-1; unclear D gene. Trimming shortened V by 7 bases and J by 2 bases, and 11 bases separated the two germline ends. This CDR3 spans 13 amino acids. From germline, CDR1 is MDHEN and CDR2 SYDVKM. CDR3 bases: TGTGCCAGCATCTCGCCGGCTAACACTGAAGCTTTCTTT. This codes for CASISPANTEAFF. Full variable domain (remainder filled in from reference TRBV28 and TRBJ1-1): DVKVTQSSRYLVKRTGEKVFLECVQDMDHENMFWYRQDPGLGLRLIYFSYDVKMKEKGDIPEGYSVSREKKERFSLILESASTNQTSMYLCASISPANTEAFFGQGTRLTVV.

This chain connects TRBV30 to TRBJ2-7; D gene unclear. V was cut by 0 bases and J by 2 bases, with 11 bases left in between. Germline values: CDR1 GTSNPN, CDR2 SVGIG (reference sequence). The CDR3 contains 14 residues. CDR3: CAWSVKASAYEQYF. The CDR3 coding sequence is TGTGCCTGGAGTGTAAAAGCGAGCGCCTACGAGCAGTACTTC.

V gene TRBV6-1 combines with J gene TRBJ1-1; 11 bases align to TRBD1. V lost 6 bases, J lost 10 bases, and 7 bases stayed unmatched. The CDR3 runs 13 residues. The V gene's germline CDR1 is MNHNS and CDR2 SASEGT. This chain's CDR3 is CASSERGTGGAFF. CDR3 nucleotides: TGTGCCAGCAGCGAAAGAGGGACAGGGGGAGCTTTCTTT.

The chain uses TRBV5-1 and TRBJ1-1, with 10 bases fitting TRBD1. The CDR3 has 15 amino acids. Losses at the gene ends were 4 bases for V and 5 bases for J; bases not matched to a gene: 8. Germline CDR1 SGHRS, CDR2 YFSETQ. The CDR3 loop reads CASSAQTGGQTEAFF. The CDR3 DNA sequence: TGCGCCAGCAGCGCTCAGACAGGGGGCCAAACTGAAGCTTTCTTT.

The V and J genes are TRBV11-1 and TRBJ2-1; 7 nucleotides agree with TRBD1. Germline V gene data show CDR1 as SGHAT and CDR2 as FQDESV (reference sequence). This CDR3 has 14 residues. J lost 3 bases, V lost 5 bases, and 4 bases had no gene match. The chain's CDR3 is CASSLGQSYNEQFF. The CDR3 DNA is TGTGCCAGCAGCCTGGGACAGAGCTACAATGAGCAGTTCTTC.

This rearrangement joins TRBV6-5 to TRBJ2-7, with D uncertain. CDR1 is MNHEY and CDR2 is SVGAGI in the germline V gene. This CDR3 is built from 10 residues. The germline V and J ends were trimmed by 6 bases and 2 bases, with 2 bases remaining between them. The CDR3 bases are TGTGCCAGCAGAGCCTACGAGCAGTACTTC. Residues: CASRAYEQYF.

This rearrangement joins TRBV5-1 to TRBJ2-7; TRBD2 might be the D (6 bases). The germline V gene has CDR1 SGHRS and CDR2 YFSETQ. The CDR3 has 15 residues. The V end lost 4 bases, the J end lost 6 bases, and 20 bases lay between the germline ends. The CDR3 region is CASSGGDRIVVEQYF. Here the CDR3 DNA reads TGCGCCAGCAGCGGAGGGGACCGGATAGTGGTCGAGCAGTACTTC.

The rearrangement links TRBV21-1 to TRBJ2-7; the tabulated D call, TRBD2, remains unverified against the DNA. TRBV21-1 is described as a pseudogene. The CDR3 totals 16 residues. In DNA form, the CDR3 reads TGTGCCAGCAGCAGCCCCACCGGGATCTATACTTACGAGCAGTACTTC. Translated: CASSSPTGIYTYEQYF.

This chain joins TRBV6-6 and TRBJ1-5, with a possible D match to TRBD1 (5 bases). CDR3 size: 14 residues. V was cut by 5 bases and J by 3 bases, with 11 bases left in between. In germline, CDR1 is MNHNY, CDR2 SVGAGI (reference sequence). The DNA for the CDR3 is TGTGCCAGCAGTACCCCGACAGTCAATCAGCCCCAGCATTTT. Translation gives CASSTPTVNQPQHF.

The V and J genes are TRBV5-1 and TRBJ2-7; D uncertain. The CDR3 spans 14 residues. Trimming shortened V by 4 bases and J by 5 bases, and 16 bases separated the two germline ends. Germline V gene data show CDR1 as SGHRS and CDR2 as YFSETQ. CDR3: CASSLATSLDEQYF. For the CDR3, the DNA is TGCGCCAGCAGCCTCGCGACAAGCCTGGACGAGCAGTACTTC.